This TCR beta chain was identified in a study of T cells after yellow fever vaccination. Study overall: SMART-Seq v4 Ultra Low Input prepared the low-cell-number fractions.

Study-wide results and caveats: Highly abundant clonotypes carried over from the bulk population could end up in FACS-sorted repertoires as contaminants.

Universal primer sites and UMIs were introduced during 5'RACE template-switching synthesis of TCR cDNA. In TCRdb, the 5' RACE reads were re-called with MiXCR into one record per CDR3 protein. The sample contains 10,000 or so distinct CDR3 sequences, roughly 5.8% of which appear only once. This clonotype was counted ten times or more. The junction had 9 bases not matched to a gene; V was cut back by 6 bases and J by 7 bases. Germline V gene lookup returns CDR1 DFQATT and CDR2 SNEGSKA (reference sequence). The CDR3 has 15 residues. This chain links TRBV20-1 with TRBJ1-6; TRBD1 agrees at 10 bases. The receptor was derived from a man aged 25-45 years who received the YFV17D yellow fever vaccine. The specimen comprised PBMCs, either bulk or a sorted T-cell subset (CD4+, CD8+, memory, or dextramer-sorted; not recorded which), sampled on the day of the yellow fever booster vaccination. Here the CDR3 reads CSARQGASVNSPLHF. The CDR3 DNA follows: TGCAGTGCACGACAGGGGGCGAGTGTCAATTCACCCCTCCACTTT.